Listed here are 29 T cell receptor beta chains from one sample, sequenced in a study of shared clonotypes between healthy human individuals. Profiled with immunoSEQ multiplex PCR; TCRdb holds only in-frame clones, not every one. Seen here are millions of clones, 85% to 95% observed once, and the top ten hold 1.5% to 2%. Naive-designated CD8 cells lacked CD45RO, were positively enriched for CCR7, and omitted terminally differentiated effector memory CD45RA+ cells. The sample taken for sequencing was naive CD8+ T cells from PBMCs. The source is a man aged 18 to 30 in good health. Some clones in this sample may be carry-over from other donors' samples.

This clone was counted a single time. CDR3 sequence (DNA): TGCAGCGTTGAGGAAGATCAACTATTATATGGCTACACCTTC. Its translation is CSVEEDQLLYGYTF. The chain employs TRBV29-1 and TRBJ1-2; D gene unclear. This CDR3 is 14 amino acids long. The V gene lost 3 bases and the J gene lost 5 bases, with 16 bases spanning the gap. Germline V gene sequence: CDR1 SQVTM, CDR2 ANQGSEA.

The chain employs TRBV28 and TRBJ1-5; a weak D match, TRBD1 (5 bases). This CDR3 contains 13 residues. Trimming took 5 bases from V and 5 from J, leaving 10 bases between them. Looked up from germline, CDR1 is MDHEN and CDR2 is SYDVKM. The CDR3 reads CASSPDNYQPQHF. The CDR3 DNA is TGTGCCAGCAGTCCGGACAACTATCAGCCCCAGCATTTT.

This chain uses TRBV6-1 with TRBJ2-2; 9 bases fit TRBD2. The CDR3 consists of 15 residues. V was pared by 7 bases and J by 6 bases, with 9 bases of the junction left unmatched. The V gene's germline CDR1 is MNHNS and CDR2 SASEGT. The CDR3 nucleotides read TGTGCCAGCAAACACCTGGCGGGAGGGGCCGGGGAGCTGTTTTTT. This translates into CASKHLAGGAGELFF.

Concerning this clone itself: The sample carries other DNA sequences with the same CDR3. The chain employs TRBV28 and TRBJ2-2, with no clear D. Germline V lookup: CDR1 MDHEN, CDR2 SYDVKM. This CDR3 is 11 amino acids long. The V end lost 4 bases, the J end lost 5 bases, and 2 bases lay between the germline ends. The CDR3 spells CASSSTGELFF. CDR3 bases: TGTGCCAGCAGTTCAACCGGGGAGCTGTTTTTT. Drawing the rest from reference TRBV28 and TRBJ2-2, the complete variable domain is DVKVTQSSRYLVKRTGEKVFLECVQDMDHENMFWYRQDPGLGLRLIYFSYDVKMKEKGDIPEGYSVSREKKERFSLILESASTNQTSMYLCASSSTGELFFGEGSRLTVL.

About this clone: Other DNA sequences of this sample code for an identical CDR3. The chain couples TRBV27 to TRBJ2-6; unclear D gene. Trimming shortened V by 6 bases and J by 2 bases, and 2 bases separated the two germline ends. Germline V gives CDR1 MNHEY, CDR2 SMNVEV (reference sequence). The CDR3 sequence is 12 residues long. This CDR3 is CASSTGANVLTF. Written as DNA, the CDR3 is TGTGCCAGCAGCACTGGGGCCAACGTCCTGACTTTC.

CDR3 coding DNA: TGTGCCCAATCGGAGGGTAGAGATACGCAGTATTTT. This encodes CAQSEGRDTQYF. V usage is TRBV11-2 and J usage is TRBJ2-3; possibly TRBD2 for D (6 bases). Trimming took off 11 bases at V and 5 bases at J, with 14 bases between the two ends. The CDR3 is 12 amino acids. The germline V gene has CDR1 SGHAT and CDR2 FQNNGV.

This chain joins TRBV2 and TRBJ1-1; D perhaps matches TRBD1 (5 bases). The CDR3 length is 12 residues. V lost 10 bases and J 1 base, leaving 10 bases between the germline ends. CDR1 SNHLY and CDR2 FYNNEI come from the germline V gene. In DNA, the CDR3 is TGTGCCACCGGGGGGGGGAACACTGAAGCTTTCTTT. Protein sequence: CATGGGNTEAFF.

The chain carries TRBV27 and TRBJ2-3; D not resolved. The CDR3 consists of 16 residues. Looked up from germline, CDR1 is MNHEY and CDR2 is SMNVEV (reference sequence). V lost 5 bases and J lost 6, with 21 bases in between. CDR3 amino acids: CASSPQPDGLGDTQYF. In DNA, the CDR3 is TGTGCCAGCAGTCCTCAACCGGACGGCCTCGGGGATACGCAGTATTTT.

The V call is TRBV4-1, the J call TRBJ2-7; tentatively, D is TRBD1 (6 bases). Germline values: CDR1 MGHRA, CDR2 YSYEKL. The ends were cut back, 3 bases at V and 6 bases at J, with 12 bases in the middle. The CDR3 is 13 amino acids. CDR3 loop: CASSQGTTGEQYF. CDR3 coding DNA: TGCGCCAGCAGCCAGGGGACAACCGGCGAGCAGTACTTC.

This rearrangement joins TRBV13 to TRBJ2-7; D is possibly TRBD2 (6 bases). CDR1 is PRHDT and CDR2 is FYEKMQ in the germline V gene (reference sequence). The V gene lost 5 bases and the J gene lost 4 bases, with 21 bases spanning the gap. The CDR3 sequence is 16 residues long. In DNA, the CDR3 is TGTGCCAGCAGCGGAGATGGGGGGAGAGGAGAGTACGAGCAGTACTTC. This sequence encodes CASSGDGGRGEYEQYF.

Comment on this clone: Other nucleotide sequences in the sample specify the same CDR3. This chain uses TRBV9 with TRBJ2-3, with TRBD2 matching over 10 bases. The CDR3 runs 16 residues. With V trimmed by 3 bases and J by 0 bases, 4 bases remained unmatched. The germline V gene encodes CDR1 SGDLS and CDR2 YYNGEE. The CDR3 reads CASSAGLAASTDTQYF. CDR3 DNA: TGTGCCAGCAGCGCCGGACTAGCGGCTAGCACAGATACGCAGTATTTT.

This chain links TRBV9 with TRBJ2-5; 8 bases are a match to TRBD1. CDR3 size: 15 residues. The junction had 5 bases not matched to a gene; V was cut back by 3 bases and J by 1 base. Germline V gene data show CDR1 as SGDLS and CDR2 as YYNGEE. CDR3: CASSARQGSQETQYF. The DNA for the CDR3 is TGTGCCAGCAGCGCCCGACAGGGGAGCCAAGAGACCCAGTACTTC.

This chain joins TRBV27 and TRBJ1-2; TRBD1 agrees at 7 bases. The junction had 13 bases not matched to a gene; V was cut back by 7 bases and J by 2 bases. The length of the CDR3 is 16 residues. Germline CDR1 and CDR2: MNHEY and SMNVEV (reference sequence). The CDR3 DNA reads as TGTGCCAGCAAGCTTACCGGGGGACAGACGAACTATGGCTACACCTTC. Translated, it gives CASKLTGGQTNYGYTF.

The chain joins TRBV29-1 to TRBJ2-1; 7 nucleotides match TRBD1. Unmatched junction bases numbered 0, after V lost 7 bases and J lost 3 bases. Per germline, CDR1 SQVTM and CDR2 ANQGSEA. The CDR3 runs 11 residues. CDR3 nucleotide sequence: TGCAGCGGGGACAGCTACAATGAGCAGTTCTTC. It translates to CSGDSYNEQFF.

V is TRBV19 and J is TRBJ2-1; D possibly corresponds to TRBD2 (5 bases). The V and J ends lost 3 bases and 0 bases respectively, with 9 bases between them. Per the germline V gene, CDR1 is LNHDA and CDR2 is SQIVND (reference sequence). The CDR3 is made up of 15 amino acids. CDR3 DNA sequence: TGTGCCAGTAGTATGTTGGGGAGCTCCTACAATGAGCAGTTCTTC. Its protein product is CASSMLGSSYNEQFF. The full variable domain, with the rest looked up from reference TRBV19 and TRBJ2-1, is DGGITQSPKYLFRKEGQNVTLSCEQNLNHDAMYWYRQDPGQGLRLIYYSQIVNDFQKGDIAEGYSVSREKKESFPLTVTSAQKNPTAFYLCASSMLGSSYNEQFFGPGTRLTVL.

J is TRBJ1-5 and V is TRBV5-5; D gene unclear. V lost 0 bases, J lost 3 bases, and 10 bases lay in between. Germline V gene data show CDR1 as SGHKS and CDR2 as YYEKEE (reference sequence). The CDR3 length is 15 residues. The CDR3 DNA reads TGTGCCAGCAGCTTGGGATTATGGATCAATCAGCCCCAGCATTTT. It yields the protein CASSLGLWINQPQHF.

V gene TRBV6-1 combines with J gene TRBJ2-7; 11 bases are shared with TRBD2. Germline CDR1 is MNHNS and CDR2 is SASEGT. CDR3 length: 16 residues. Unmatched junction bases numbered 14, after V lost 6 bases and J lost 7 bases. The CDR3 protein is CASSEPTSGGSMEQYF. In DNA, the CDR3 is TGTGCCAGCAGCGAACCTACTAGCGGGGGCTCCATGGAGCAGTACTTC.

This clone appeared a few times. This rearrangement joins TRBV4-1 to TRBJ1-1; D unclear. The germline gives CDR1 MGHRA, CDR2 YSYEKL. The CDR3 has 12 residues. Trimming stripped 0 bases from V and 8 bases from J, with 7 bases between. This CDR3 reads CASSQDRREAFF. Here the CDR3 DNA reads TGCGCCAGCAGCCAAGACCGAAGGGAAGCTTTCTTT.

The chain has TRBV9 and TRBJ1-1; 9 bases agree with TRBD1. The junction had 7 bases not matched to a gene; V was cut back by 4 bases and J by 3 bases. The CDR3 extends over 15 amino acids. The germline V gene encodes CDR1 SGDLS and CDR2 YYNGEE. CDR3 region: CASSPRDREDTEAFF. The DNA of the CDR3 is TGTGCCAGCAGCCCACGGGACAGGGAAGACACTGAAGCTTTCTTT.

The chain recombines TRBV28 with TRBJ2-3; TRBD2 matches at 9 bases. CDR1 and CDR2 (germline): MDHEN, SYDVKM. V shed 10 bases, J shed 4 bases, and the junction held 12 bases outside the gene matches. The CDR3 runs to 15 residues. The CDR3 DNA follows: TGTGCCACCAGAAACCGATTAGCGGGAGCAGATACGCAGTATTTT. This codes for CATRNRLAGADTQYF.

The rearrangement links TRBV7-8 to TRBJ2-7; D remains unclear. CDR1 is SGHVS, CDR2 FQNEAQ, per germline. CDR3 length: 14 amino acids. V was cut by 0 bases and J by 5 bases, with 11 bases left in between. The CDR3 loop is CASSLASAIHEQYF. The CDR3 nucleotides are TGTGCCAGCAGCTTAGCGTCGGCTATCCACGAGCAGTACTTC.

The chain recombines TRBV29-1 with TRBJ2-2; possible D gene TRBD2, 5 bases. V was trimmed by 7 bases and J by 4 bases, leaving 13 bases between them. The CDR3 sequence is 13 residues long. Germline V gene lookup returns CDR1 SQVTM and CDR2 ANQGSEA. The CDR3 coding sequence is TGCAGCGCCACCGGGATGGGCACCGGGGAGCTGTTTTTT. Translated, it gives CSATGMGTGELFF.

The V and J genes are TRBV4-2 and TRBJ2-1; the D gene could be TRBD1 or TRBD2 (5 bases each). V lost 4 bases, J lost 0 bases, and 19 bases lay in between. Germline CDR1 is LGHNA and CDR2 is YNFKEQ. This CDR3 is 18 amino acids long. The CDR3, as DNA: TGTGCCAGCAGCCCCCCAACCGGGGACCCGAGCTCCTACAATGAGCAGTTCTTC. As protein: CASSPPTGDPSSYNEQFF.

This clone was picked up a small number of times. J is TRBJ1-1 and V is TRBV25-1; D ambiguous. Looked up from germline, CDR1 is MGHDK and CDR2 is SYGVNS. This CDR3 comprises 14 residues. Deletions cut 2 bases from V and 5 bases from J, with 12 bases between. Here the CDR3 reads CASSERWGRTEAFF. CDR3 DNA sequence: TGTGCCAGCAGTGAACGCTGGGGAAGGACTGAAGCTTTCTTT.

The CDR3 nucleotides are TGTGCCAGCAGTTTAGCTGGGTTGGCGGTAGCCAAAAACATTCAGTACTTC. Encoded protein: CASSLAGLAVAKNIQYF. The genes are TRBV27 and TRBJ2-4; no reliable D call. This CDR3 is 17 amino acids long. Trimming shortened V by 2 bases and J by 0 bases, and 14 bases separated the two germline ends. Germline V gene lookup returns CDR1 MNHEY and CDR2 SMNVEV (reference sequence).

CDR3 bases: TGTGCCAGCAGCGGGGACTTCTCTGGAAACACCATATATTTT. Protein product: CASSGDFSGNTIYF. This chain connects TRBV9 to TRBJ1-3; possible D gene TRBD1, 5 bases. In germline, CDR1 is SGDLS, CDR2 YYNGEE. V lost 3 bases and J 0 bases, leaving 7 bases between the germline ends. The CDR3 spans 14 residues. Supplemented by reference TRBV9 and TRBJ1-3, the full variable domain reads DSGVTQTPKHLITATGQRVTLRCSPRSGDLSVYWYQQSLDQGLQFLIQYYNGEERAKGNILERFSAQQFPDLHSELNLSSLELGDSALYFCASSGDFSGNTIYFGEGSWLTVV.

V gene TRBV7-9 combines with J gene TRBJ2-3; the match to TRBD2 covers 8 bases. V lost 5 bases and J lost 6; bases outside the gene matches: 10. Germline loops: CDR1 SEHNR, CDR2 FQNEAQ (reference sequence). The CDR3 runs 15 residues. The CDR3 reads CASSQNPGGPDTQYF. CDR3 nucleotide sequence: TGTGCCAGCAGCCAGAACCCGGGGGGGCCTGATACGCAGTATTTT.

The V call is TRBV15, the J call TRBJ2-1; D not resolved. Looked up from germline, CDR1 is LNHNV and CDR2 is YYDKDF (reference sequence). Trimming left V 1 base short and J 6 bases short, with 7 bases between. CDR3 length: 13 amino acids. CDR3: CATSRVRSNEQFF. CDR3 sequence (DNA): TGTGCCACCAGCAGAGTTAGAAGCAATGAGCAGTTCTTC.

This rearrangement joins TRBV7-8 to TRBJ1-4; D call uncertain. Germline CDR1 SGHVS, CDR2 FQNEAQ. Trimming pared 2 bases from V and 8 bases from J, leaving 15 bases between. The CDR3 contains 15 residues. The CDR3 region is CASSLTREAYEKLFF. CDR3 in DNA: TGTGCCAGCAGCTTAACCCGGGAGGCGTACGAAAAACTGTTTTTT.